This T cell receptor (beta chain) was identified during a study of CD8+ T cells in alopecia areata. General study points: Researchers report lesional scalp, most notably alopecia totalis/universalis, outstripped normal scalp in clonality. Given one nonresponder, whether baseline CD8+ expansion relates to response remains uncertain. A great number of expanded lesional clones endured in scalp and blood during tofacitinib. Clonality in the scalp and expanded CD8+ clones ranked among the top 100 were significantly decreased by tofacitinib.

Treatment specified: oral pan-JAK inhibitor, 5-10 mg twice daily. The germline V and J ends were trimmed by 6 bases and 4 bases, with 19 bases remaining between them. The CDR3 runs to 15 residues. Germline loops: CDR1 SGHDT, CDR2 YYEEEE. As for this clone: Its antigen is undetermined.

Following extraction, RNA underwent reverse transcription to cDNA, which served as the sequencing template. Data came from immunoSEQ multiplex PCR; TCRdb stores just in-frame clones and leaves some out. Altogether more than 95,000 clones are present, around 63% being singletons, with the ten largest covering around 6%. The sample was CD4+ T cells sorted from blood, taken at week 4, from a patient treated with tofacitinib. This sequence originates from a human donor with alopecia areata. This sequence joins TRBV5-6 and TRBJ1-2; maybe TRBD1 (5 bases). The CDR3 is CASTRKGPTLYGYTF. The CDR3 DNA follows: TGTGCCAGCACGCGGAAGGGACCGACCCTCTATGGCTACACCTTC.